This T cell receptor beta chain emerged from a study of cytomegalovirus exposure and HLA in healthy donors (dated by TCRdb to the late 2010s). Study-level background: The 650 to 750 repertoires of the first cohort and the 95 to 150 validation repertoires were produced on the same platform, according to a later analysis. The study combined high-throughput TCR immunosequencing, statistical association of individual TCRs with disease status, and machine learning to predict cytomegalovirus infection status. Besides the first cohort of 550 to 750 subjects, a separate validation cohort made up of 120 different subjects was used. The study aimed to test whether cataloging public T cell receptors could reveal signatures of past pathogen exposure.

The donors were included in the validation cohort of 90 to 150 subjects, a group kept apart from the roughly 680-subject first cohort. Remarks on this clone: The antigen it binds to is not known. No much larger clone is present one base from it, and per-base qualities are unavailable.

Reading the germline V gene gives CDR1 MDHEN and CDR2 SYDVKM. Trimming removed 4 bases from V and 5 bases from J; the gene matches leave 11 bases unexplained. Counted from cysteine to phenylalanine, this CDR3 has 15 amino acids. The CDR3 DNA has 45 bases and is translated from base 1. The research as a whole found: The classifier was reported to diagnose cytomegalovirus status with high specificity and sensitivity in both the original cohort and the validation cohort. According to the authors, the approach could potentially be generalized to other disease states and immunological phenotypes. A later analysis had no HLA typing for the validation cohort, so co-occurrence there was scored across all 130 or so repertoires. The study listed 170 or so TCR beta chains as associated with cytomegalovirus. Across donors, most TCR sequences were observed very rarely, whereas some public TCRs were present in many individuals. In a later analysis, TCRs clustered in the first cohort were found to also tend to co-occur in the roughly 110 validation repertoires, with around 94% of cluster scores above 0. In vitro tests confirmed that a few of the cytomegalovirus-associated TCR beta chains recognize cytomegalovirus antigens.

Receptor amplification or capture employed the immunoSEQ multiplex PCR assay. As for the authors' bioinformatics: To diagnose cytomegalovirus status from the catalog of TCR beta chain sequences, a statistical classification framework was built. TCRdb retrieved this table from immuneACCESS and kept in-frame rearrangements only. Not all clones are present; in checked studies, unresolved V genes account for under half, and no reason is known for the remainder. That table supplies the V and J calls and clone size; D and trimming were determined from the DNA. The sample has roughly 150,000 clones on record, roughly 83% of them singletons. The ten largest account for roughly 10% of the sample.

The TCR sequence derives from a man aged 25 to 40 in good health and CMV-seropositive. This chain is built from TRBV28 and TRBJ2-7; 7 bases in between match TRBD2. The sequencing sample was made of PBMCs. The CDR3: CASSYPRGGYNEQYF. The nucleotide sequence reads TGTGCCAGCAGTTACCCCCGGGGAGGGTACAACGAGCAGTACTTC.